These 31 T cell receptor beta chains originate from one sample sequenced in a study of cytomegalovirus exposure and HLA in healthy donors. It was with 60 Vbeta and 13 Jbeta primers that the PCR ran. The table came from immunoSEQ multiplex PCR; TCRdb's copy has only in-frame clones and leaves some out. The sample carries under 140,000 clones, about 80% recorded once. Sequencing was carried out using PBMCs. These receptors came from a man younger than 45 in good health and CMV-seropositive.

DNA of the CDR3: TGTGCCAGCAGCTTCCGATTGCGGAACACTGAAGCTTTCTTT. This translates into CASSFRLRNTEAFF. The chain recombines TRBV5-6 with TRBJ1-1, with D unresolved. This CDR3 region has 14 residues. V lost 2 bases, J lost 1 base, and 9 bases lay in between. Per germline, CDR1 SGHDT and CDR2 YYEEEE.

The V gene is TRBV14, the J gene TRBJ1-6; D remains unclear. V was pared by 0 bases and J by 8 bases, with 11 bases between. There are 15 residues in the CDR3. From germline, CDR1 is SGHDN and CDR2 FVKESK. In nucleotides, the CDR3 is TGTGCCAGCAGCCAAGATTGGGAGGGTTATTCACCCCTCCACTTT. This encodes CASSQDWEGYSPLHF.

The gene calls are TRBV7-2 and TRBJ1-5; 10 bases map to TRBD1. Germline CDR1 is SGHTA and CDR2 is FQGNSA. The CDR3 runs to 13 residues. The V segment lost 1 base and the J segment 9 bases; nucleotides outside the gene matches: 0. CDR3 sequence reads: CASSLGTGGPQHF. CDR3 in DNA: TGTGCCAGCAGCTTAGGGACAGGGGGGCCCCAGCATTTT.

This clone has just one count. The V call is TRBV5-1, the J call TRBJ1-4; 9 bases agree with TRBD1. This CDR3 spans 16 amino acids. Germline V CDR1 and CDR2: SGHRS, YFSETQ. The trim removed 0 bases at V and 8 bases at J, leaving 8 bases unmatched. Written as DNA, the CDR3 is TGCGCCAGCAGCTTGGGCCTCGACAGGGGGGCCGAAAAACTGTTTTTT. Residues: CASSLGLDRGAEKLFF.

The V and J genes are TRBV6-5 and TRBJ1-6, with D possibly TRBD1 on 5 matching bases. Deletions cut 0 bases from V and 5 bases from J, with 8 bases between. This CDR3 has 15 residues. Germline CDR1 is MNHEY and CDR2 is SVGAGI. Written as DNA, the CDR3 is TGTGCCAGCAGTTACTCAGCAGGGCATAATTCACCCCTCCACTTT. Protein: CASSYSAGHNSPLHF.

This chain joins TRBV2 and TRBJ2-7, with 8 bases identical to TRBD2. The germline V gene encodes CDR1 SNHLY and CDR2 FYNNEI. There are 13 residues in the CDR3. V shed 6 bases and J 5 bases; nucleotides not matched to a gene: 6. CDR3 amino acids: CASSGGDGHEQYF. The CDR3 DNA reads TGTGCCAGCAGCGGGGGGGACGGGCACGAGCAGTACTTC.

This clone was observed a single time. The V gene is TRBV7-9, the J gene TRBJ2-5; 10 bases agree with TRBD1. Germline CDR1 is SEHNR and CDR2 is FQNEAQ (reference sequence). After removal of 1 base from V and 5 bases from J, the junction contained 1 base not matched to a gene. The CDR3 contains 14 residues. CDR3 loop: CASSLGDRGETQYF. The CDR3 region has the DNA TGTGCCAGCAGCTTAGGGGACAGGGGTGAGACCCAGTACTTC.

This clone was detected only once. CDR3 sequence (DNA): TGTGCCAGCAATCCGACAGGGGACAATTCACCCCTCCACTTT. Translating it yields CASNPTGDNSPLHF. This chain joins TRBV27 and TRBJ1-6, with TRBD1 matching over 8 bases. Germline CDR1 is MNHEY and CDR2 is SMNVEV (reference sequence). Trimming removed 7 bases from V and 7 bases from J; junction bases left unmatched: 6. This CDR3 contains 14 residues.

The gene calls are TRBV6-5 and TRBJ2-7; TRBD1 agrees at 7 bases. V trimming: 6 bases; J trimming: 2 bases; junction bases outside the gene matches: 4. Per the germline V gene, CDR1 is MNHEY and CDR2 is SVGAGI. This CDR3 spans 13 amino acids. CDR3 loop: CASSLTGTYEQYF. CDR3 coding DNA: TGTGCCAGCAGCCTGACAGGGACCTACGAGCAGTACTTC.

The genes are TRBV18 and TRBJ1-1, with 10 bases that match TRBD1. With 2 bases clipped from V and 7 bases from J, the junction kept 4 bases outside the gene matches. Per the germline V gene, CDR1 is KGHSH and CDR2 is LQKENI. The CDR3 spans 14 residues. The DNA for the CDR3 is TGTGCCAGCTCACCATTAGGACAGGGGGTTGAAGCTTTCTTT. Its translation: CASSPLGQGVEAFF.

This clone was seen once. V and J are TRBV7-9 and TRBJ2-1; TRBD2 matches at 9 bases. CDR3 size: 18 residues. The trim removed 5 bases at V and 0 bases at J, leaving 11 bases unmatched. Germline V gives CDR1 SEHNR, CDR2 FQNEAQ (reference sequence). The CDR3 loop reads CASSPLASGVSSYNEQFF. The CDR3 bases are TGTGCCAGCAGCCCTCTGGCTAGCGGGGTTAGCTCCTACAATGAGCAGTTCTTC.

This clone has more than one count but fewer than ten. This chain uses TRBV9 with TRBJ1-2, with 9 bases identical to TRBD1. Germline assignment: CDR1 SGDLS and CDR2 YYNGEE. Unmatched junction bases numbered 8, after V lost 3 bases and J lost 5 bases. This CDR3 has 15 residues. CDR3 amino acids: CASSGGQGIEYGYTF. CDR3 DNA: TGTGCCAGCAGCGGTGGACAGGGGATTGAATATGGCTACACCTTC.

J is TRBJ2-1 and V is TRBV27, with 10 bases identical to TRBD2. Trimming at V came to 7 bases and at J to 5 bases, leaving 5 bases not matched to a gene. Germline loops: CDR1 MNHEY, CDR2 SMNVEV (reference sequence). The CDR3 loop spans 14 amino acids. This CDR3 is CASKTSGVNNEQFF. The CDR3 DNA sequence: TGTGCCAGCAAAACTAGCGGGGTTAACAATGAGCAGTTCTTC.

The CDR3, as DNA: TGTGCCAGCAGGCCCGGGACTAGCACAGATACGCAGTATTTT. Protein sequence: CASRPGTSTDTQYF. The chain combines TRBV28 with TRBJ2-3, with a tentative D call TRBD2 (6 bases). Germline V CDR1 and CDR2: MDHEN, SYDVKM. CDR3 length: 14 residues. Trimming pared 6 bases from V and 0 bases from J, leaving 10 bases between.

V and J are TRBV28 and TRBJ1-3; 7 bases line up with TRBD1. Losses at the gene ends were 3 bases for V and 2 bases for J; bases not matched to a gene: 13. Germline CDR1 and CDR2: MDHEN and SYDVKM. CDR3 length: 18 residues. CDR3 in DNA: TGTGCCAGCAGTTTTCAAATTAAGGGACAGCCGACTGGAAACACCATATATTTT. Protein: CASSFQIKGQPTGNTIYF.

DNA of the CDR3: TGTGCCTCGGAAACAGGGGGCGGCCAGCCCCAGCATTTT. The encoded protein is CASETGGGQPQHF. The J gene is TRBJ1-5, the V gene TRBV6-1, with 9 bases that match TRBD1. The CDR3 runs to 13 residues. The germline CDR1 and CDR2 sequences are MNHNS and SASEGT. J lost 7 bases, V lost 11 bases, and 9 bases had no gene match.

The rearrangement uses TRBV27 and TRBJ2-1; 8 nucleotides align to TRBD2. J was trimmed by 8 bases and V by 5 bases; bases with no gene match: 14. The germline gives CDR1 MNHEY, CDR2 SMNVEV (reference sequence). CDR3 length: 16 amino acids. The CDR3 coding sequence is TGTGCCAGCAGTCGGGCAGCGGGGGACCTACACTATGAGCAGTTCTTC. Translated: CASSRAAGDLHYEQFF.

The CDR3: CASSLGQSSSYNSPLHF. The CDR3 DNA reads TGCGCCAGCAGCTTGGGACAGTCGAGCTCCTATAATTCACCCCTCCACTTT. This chain connects TRBV5-1 to TRBJ1-6; a weak D match, TRBD1 (5 bases). CDR3 length: 17 residues. V was cut by 0 bases and J by 0 bases, with 10 bases left in between. The germline V gene encodes CDR1 SGHRS and CDR2 YFSETQ.

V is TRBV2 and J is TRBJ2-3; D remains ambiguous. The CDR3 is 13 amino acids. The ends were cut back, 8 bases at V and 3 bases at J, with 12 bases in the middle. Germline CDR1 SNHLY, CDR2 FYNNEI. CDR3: CASGRLRTDTQYF. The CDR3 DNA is TGTGCCAGCGGAAGACTCCGAACAGATACGCAGTATTTT.

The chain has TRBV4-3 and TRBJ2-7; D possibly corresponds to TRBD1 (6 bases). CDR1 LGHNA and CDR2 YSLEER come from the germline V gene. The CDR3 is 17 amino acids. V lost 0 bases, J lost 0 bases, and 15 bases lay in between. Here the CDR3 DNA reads TGCGCCAGCAGCCAAGAGGTCGGGACATTGAGCTCCTACGAGCAGTACTTC. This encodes CASSQEVGTLSSYEQYF.

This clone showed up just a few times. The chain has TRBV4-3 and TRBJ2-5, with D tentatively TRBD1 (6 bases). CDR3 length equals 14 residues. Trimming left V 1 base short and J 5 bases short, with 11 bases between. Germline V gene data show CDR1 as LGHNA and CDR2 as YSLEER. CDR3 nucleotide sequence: TGCGCCAGCAGCCAAGGCCCAGGGGCCGAGACCCAGTACTTC. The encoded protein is CASSQGPGAETQYF.

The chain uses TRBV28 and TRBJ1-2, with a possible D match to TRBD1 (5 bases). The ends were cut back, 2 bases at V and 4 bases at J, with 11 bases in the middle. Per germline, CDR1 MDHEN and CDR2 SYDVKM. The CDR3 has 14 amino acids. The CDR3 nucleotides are TGTGCCAGCAGTTTAACTGGGGCAGGCTATGGCTACACCTTC. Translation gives CASSLTGAGYGYTF.

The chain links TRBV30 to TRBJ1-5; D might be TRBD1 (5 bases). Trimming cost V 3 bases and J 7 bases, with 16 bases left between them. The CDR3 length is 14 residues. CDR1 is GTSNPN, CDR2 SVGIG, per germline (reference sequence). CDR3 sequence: CAWSRPRVGQPQHF. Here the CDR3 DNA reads TGTGCCTGGAGCCGCCCCAGGGTCGGACAGCCCCAGCATTTT.

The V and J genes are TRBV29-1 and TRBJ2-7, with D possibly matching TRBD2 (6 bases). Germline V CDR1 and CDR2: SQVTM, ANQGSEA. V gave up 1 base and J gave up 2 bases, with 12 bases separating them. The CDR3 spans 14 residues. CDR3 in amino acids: CSVEGRGGTYEQYF. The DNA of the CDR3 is TGCAGCGTTGAAGGCCGAGGAGGGACCTACGAGCAGTACTTC.

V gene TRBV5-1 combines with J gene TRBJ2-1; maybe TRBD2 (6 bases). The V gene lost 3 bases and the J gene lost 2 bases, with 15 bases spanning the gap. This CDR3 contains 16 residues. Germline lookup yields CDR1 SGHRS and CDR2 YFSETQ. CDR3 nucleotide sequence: TGCGCCAGCAGCTCCGGGACTTTGGGAGCCTACAATGAGCAGTTCTTC. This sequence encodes CASSSGTLGAYNEQFF.

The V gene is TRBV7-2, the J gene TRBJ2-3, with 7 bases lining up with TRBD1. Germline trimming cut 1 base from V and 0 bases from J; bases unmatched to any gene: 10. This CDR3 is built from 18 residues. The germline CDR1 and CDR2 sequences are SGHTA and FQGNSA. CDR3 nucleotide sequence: TGTGCCAGCAGCTTAGTGGGCACCGGACAGGTCAGCACAGATACGCAGTATTTT. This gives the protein CASSLVGTGQVSTDTQYF.

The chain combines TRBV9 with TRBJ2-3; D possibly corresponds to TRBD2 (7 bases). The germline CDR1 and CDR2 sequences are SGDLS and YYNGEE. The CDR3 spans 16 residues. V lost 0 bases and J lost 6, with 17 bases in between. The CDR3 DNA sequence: TGTGCCAGCAGCGTAGTCGGCGGGGGCCCTGGGGATACGCAGTATTTT. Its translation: CASSVVGGGPGDTQYF. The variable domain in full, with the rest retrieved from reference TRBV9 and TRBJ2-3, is DSGVTQTPKHLITATGQRVTLRCSPRSGDLSVYWYQQSLDQGLQFLIQYYNGEERAKGNILERFSAQQFPDLHSELNLSSLELGDSALYFCASSVVGGGPGDTQYFGPGTRLTVL.

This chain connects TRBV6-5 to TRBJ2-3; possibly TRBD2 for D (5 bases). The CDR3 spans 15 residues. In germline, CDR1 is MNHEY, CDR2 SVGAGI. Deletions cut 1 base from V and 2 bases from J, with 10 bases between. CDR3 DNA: TGTGCCAGCAGTTACTATACGCGGGTCACAGATACGCAGTATTTT. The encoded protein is CASSYYTRVTDTQYF.

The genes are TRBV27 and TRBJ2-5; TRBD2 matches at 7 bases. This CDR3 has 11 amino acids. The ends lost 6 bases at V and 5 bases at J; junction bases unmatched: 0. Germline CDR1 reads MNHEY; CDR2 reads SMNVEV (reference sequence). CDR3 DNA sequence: TGTGCCAGCAGCGGGGGGGAGACCCAGTACTTC. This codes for CASSGGETQYF.

The CDR3 DNA follows: TGTGCCAGCAGCGTAGGGGAGACTAGCGGGGGAGCCTTGGAGACCCAGTACTTC. Translation: CASSVGETSGGALETQYF. The V gene is TRBV9, the J gene TRBJ2-5; the match to TRBD2 covers 12 bases. The CDR3 is 18 residues long. Germline assignment: CDR1 SGDLS and CDR2 YYNGEE. Trimming took 0 bases from V and 5 from J; bases not matched to a gene: 11. Combining the CDR3 with reference TRBV9 and TRBJ2-5 gives the whole variable domain DSGVTQTPKHLITATGQRVTLRCSPRSGDLSVYWYQQSLDQGLQFLIQYYNGEERAKGNILERFSAQQFPDLHSELNLSSLELGDSALYFCASSVGETSGGALETQYFGPGTRLLVL.

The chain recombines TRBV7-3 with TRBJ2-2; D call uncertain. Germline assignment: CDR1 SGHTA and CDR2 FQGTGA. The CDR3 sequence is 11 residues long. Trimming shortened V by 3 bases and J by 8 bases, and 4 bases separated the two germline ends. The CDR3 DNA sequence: TGTGCCAGCAGCTTCGGGGGGGAGCTGTTTTTT. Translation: CASSFGGELFF.